The T cell receptor beta chain under discussion was sequenced for a study of early T cells in non-severe SARS-CoV-2 infection. The CDR3 contains 15 residues. The V end was cut by 1 base, the J end by 0 bases, with 8 bases between. Germline values: CDR1 LGHDT, CDR2 YNNKEL (reference sequence). TCRdb analysed the 5' RACE reads with MiXCR anew, one entry per CDR3 protein. The table lists roughly 120,000 distinct CDR3 sequences, about 15% of them singletons, with roughly 22% in the top ten. This clonotype turned up a few times. Material for sequencing was whole blood. The clonotype was recovered from an adult who was a healthcare worker with PCR-confirmed SARS-CoV-2 infection or an uninfected control (not recorded which). This rearrangement joins TRBV3-1 to TRBJ2-3; D not certain. CDR3 amino acids: CASSQGVASTDTQYF. CDR3 bases: TGTGCCAGCAGCCAAGGGGTAGCTAGCACAGATACGCAGTATTTT.